The clone carrying this T cell receptor (delta chain) has more than one count but fewer than ten. The antigen is unknown. Vgamma9/Vdelta2+ and Vdelta2-negative gammadelta T cells were flow-sorted from PBMC for bulk sequencing. The CDR3 is 20 residues long. V gave up 2 bases and J gave up 3 bases, with 28 bases separating them. CDR1 and CDR2 (germline): TSWWSYY, QGS. TCRdb fed the multiplex PCR reads to CATT. The sample shows 50,000 or so delta-chain clones, 1.6% of them seen only once. The data derive from a study of γδ T cells in repeated Plasmodium falciparum infection. Study summary: Donors were malaria-exposed Malian children or age- and gender-matched Australian children. Findings and limits, study-wide: Many TCRgamma sequences overlapped between individuals in stable Vgamma9/Vdelta2+ repertoires. Malian children's Vdelta2-negative repertoires appeared more expanded and less diverse than Australians'. The Malian cohort came from a small rural village of predominantly one ethnic group.

The TCR originated in a pool of human donors (malaria-infected and uninfected, not separated). The rearrangement links TRDV1 to TRDJ1, with a tentative D call TRDD2 (6 bases). TCRdb offers no J gene call, so here the DNA was matched to germline to obtain one. Sequenced input: gamma-delta T cells from blood. CDR3 nucleotide sequence: TGTGCTCTTGGGGAAAAAGACTCCCTCCTACGACGTCCGATACCCGATAAACTCATCTTT. This sequence encodes CALGEKDSLLRRPIPDKLIF.